This TCR beta chain was found in a study of siplizumab effects on memory and regulatory T cells. This clone was detected many times. Its specificity is not known. The germline CDR1 and CDR2 sequences are LNHDA and SQIVND (reference sequence). V trimming: 6 bases; J trimming: 5 bases; junction bases outside the gene matches: 8. CDR3 size: 14 residues. Study outcomes and limitations: Siplizumab significantly brought down the alloreactive sequences that trace back to unstimulated CD4+ memory cells. Tregs proliferating in siplizumab cultures lacked confirmation of their suppressive function.

Method: immunoSEQ multiplex PCR; TCRdb's copy keeps in-frame clones and lacks some. The sample lists nearly 85,000 clones; roughly 89% were seen once. The sequencing sample was made of Tregs sorted from blood. The TCR was taken from a human donor in good health. This sequence joins TRBV19 and TRBJ1-2; 8 bases are a match to TRBD1. In DNA, the CDR3 is TGTGCCAGTAGGGACAGGGCCTCCATTTATGGCTACACCTTC. Protein: CASRDRASIYGYTF.